Following are 32 T cell receptor beta chains from one sample sequenced in a study of early T cells in non-severe SARS-CoV-2 infection. In TCRdb, the 5' RACE reads were re-called with MiXCR into one record per CDR3 protein. The data show 100,000 or so distinct CDR3 sequences, roughly 14% seen once. The specimen sequenced was whole blood. All receptors derive from an adult who was a healthcare worker with PCR-confirmed SARS-CoV-2 infection or an uninfected control (not recorded which).

This clonotype appeared many times. CDR3 in amino acids: CASSPRASGKVETQYF. CDR3 nucleotide sequence: TGTGCCAGCAGTCCCCGGGCTAGCGGGAAAGTGGAGACCCAGTACTTC. This chain links TRBV28 with TRBJ2-5, with TRBD2 matching 9 bases. The germline V gene encodes CDR1 MDHEN and CDR2 SYDVKM. V lost 5 bases to trimming and J lost 5 bases; unmatched junction nucleotides: 12. The CDR3 has 16 amino acids.

This clonotype occurred many times. The genes are TRBV28 and TRBJ2-7; tentative D call: TRBD2 (7 bases). The CDR3 length is 15 residues. Per germline, CDR1 MDHEN and CDR2 SYDVKM. Trimming took 8 bases from V and 0 from J, leaving 17 bases between them. CDR3 loop: CASGGGSASSYEQYF. The CDR3 DNA is TGTGCCAGCGGGGGGGGCAGCGCTAGCTCCTACGAGCAGTACTTC.

This clonotype was detected many times. The gene calls are TRBV20-1 and TRBJ1-1; D is unresolved. This CDR3 comprises 11 residues. Germline CDR1 DFQATT, CDR2 SNEGSKA (reference sequence). V lost 3 bases and J lost 5, with 7 bases in between. The CDR3 nucleotides read TGCAGTGCTAGGGGTGGAACTGAAGCTTTCTTT. This codes for CSARGGTEAFF.

This clonotype was picked up a small number of times. This rearrangement joins TRBV7-2 to TRBJ2-1, with TRBD2 matching 7 bases. CDR1 and CDR2 from the germline V gene are SGHTA and FQGNSA. The CDR3 is 13 amino acids. The V and J ends lost 8 bases and 7 bases, in that order; junction bases with no gene match: 8. The CDR3 coding sequence is TGTGCCAGCGGGAGACTAGCCGGAAATGAGCAGTTCTTC. This translates into CASGRLAGNEQFF.

This clonotype was observed at least ten times. Just one base apart from a much larger clone, this may be a read error. The genes are TRBV18 and TRBJ1-1; tentative D call: TRBD1 (5 bases). Germline CDR1 and CDR2: KGHSH and LQKENI. The CDR3 runs 16 residues. The CDR3 nucleotides read TGTGCCAGCTCACCGGGCTACAATTTCATGGGGACTGAAGTTTTCTTT. The encoded protein is CASSPGYNFMGTEVFF.

This clonotype has more than one count but fewer than ten. This chain links TRBV20-1 with TRBJ2-1; D possibly uses TRBD1 or TRBD2 (5 bases each). CDR1 DFQATT and CDR2 SNEGSKA come from the germline V gene (reference sequence). CDR3 size: 15 residues. V was clipped by 8 bases and J by 3 bases, with 20 bases between them. This chain's CDR3 is CSLPSRDVNYNEQFF. Here the CDR3 DNA reads TGCAGTCTTCCTAGCCGGGACGTTAACTACAATGAGCAGTTCTTC.

This clonotype has ten or more counts. CDR3 coding DNA: TGTGCCACCAGCAGACGCTCCAGAAGCAACACTGAAGCTTTCTTT. Protein product: CATSRRSRSNTEAFF. The chain couples TRBV15 to TRBJ1-1; no firm D call. The V gene lost 2 bases and the J gene lost 2 bases, with 12 bases spanning the gap. The CDR3 has 15 amino acids. The germline V gene has CDR1 LNHNV and CDR2 YYDKDF (reference sequence).

This clonotype was seen only a few times. The rearrangement links TRBV3-1 to TRBJ2-3; 7 nucleotides align to TRBD2. CDR1 and CDR2 (germline): LGHDT, YNNKEL (reference sequence). With 3 bases clipped from V and 5 bases from J, the junction kept 14 bases outside the gene matches. This CDR3 region has 17 residues. CDR3 sequence reads: CASSHPLGREQGDTQYF. The DNA for the CDR3 is TGTGCCAGCAGCCACCCTCTGGGGCGGGAGCAAGGAGATACGCAGTATTTT.

The chain recombines TRBV4-1 with TRBJ2-1; 11 bases fit TRBD2. The CDR3 runs 17 residues. The V gene's germline CDR1 is MGHRA and CDR2 YSYEKL. Germline trimming cut 0 bases from V and 9 bases from J; bases unmatched to any gene: 10. Here the CDR3 DNA reads TGCGCCAGCAGCCAAGAACCGACTAGCGGGGTTGTCGTTGAGCAGTTCTTC. Residues: CASSQEPTSGVVVEQFF.

This clonotype was seen more than once but under ten times. The chain has TRBV20-1 and TRBJ1-6; maybe TRBD1 (6 bases). Germline CDR1 is DFQATT and CDR2 is SNEGSKA (reference sequence). Deletions cut 5 bases from V and 7 bases from J, with 15 bases between. This CDR3 has 14 amino acids. The CDR3 loop is CSAGDTGLNSPLHF. The DNA for the CDR3 is TGCAGTGCTGGGGACACAGGGCTGAATTCACCCCTCCACTTT.

This clonotype was counted between two and nine times. The rearrangement uses TRBV20-1 and TRBJ2-1; no definite D call. CDR1 and CDR2 from the germline V gene are DFQATT and SNEGSKA (reference sequence). V gave up 4 bases and J gave up 4 bases, with 8 bases separating them. CDR3 length: 12 amino acids. The CDR3 here is CSAIRRYNEQFF. The CDR3 nucleotides are TGCAGTGCTATACGCAGATACAATGAGCAGTTCTTC.

The sample holds many counts of this clonotype. The CDR3 region has the DNA TGTGCCAGCAGTCCCGACAGGGGAGAGGCTGGGGCCAACGTCCTGACTTTC. Encoded protein: CASSPDRGEAGANVLTF. The V call is TRBV12-3 or TRBV12-4, the J call TRBJ2-6; 8 bases line up with TRBD1. V lost 5 bases and J lost 2; bases outside the gene matches: 8. This CDR3 spans 17 amino acids.

This clonotype was seen repeatedly, ten times or more. The rearrangement links TRBV6-2 or TRBV6-3 to TRBJ2-5, with D uncertain. The CDR3 spans 15 residues. Germline-derived CDR1 and CDR2 are MNHEY and SVGEGT. V was cut by 2 bases and J by 7 bases, with 17 bases left in between. As DNA, the CDR3 is TGTGCCAGCAGTTACGTTGCCACTCCTGACGGGACCCAGTACTTC. Its translation is CASSYVATPDGTQYF.

This clonotype was observed a handful of times. The genes are TRBV28 and TRBJ2-7; 7 bases map to TRBD1. With V trimmed by 6 bases and J by 2 bases, 7 bases remained unmatched. Germline V CDR1 and CDR2: MDHEN, SYDVKM. The CDR3 spans 14 residues. In DNA form, the CDR3 reads TGTGCCAGCAGGCCGGGACAGATAACCTACGAGCAGTACTTC. Its translation: CASRPGQITYEQYF.

The V and J genes are TRBV20-1 and TRBJ2-3; no clear D gene. This CDR3 has 12 amino acids. V was pared by 1 base and J by 7 bases, with 9 bases between. Germline CDR1 and CDR2: DFQATT and SNEGSKA (reference sequence). Here the CDR3 reads CSARAVENTQYF. The CDR3 nucleotides read TGCAGTGCTAGAGCAGTTGAGAATACGCAGTATTTT.

This chain connects TRBV4-1 to TRBJ2-1; TRBD1 or TRBD2 may be the D gene (6 bases each). The V end was cut by 4 bases, the J end by 1 base, with 20 bases between. This CDR3 is built from 18 residues. Germline lookup yields CDR1 MGHRA and CDR2 YSYEKL. DNA for the CDR3: TGCGCCAGCAGCCCCGTTAGGGGGGTCTATAGTTCCTACAATGAGCAGTTCTTC. It encodes CASSPVRGVYSSYNEQFF.

The sample holds many counts of this clonotype. The V call is TRBV20-1, the J call TRBJ2-1; 10 bases fit TRBD2. V gave up 6 bases and J gave up 7 bases; unmatched junction bases: 12. Germline lookup yields CDR1 DFQATT and CDR2 SNEGSKA (reference sequence). The CDR3 is 15 residues long. The CDR3, as DNA: TGCAGTGCCCTTCCTCAAGCGGGAGGGGCTAATGAGCAGTTCTTC. Translating it yields CSALPQAGGANEQFF.

The chain joins TRBV28 to TRBJ1-1; possibly TRBD1 for D (5 bases). The germline V and J ends were trimmed by 7 bases and 2 bases, with 8 bases remaining between them. Germline V gene sequence: CDR1 MDHEN, CDR2 SYDVKM. The length of the CDR3 is 12 residues. As DNA, the CDR3 is TGTGCCAGCAACCAGGGAAACACTGAAGCTTTCTTT. It translates to CASNQGNTEAFF. Together with reference TRBV28 and TRBJ1-1, the CDR3 gives the full variable domain: DVKVTQSSRYLVKRTGEKVFLECVQDMDHENMFWYRQDPGLGLRLIYFSYDVKMKEKGDIPEGYSVSREKKERFSLILESASTNQTSMYLCASNQGNTEAFFGQGTRLTVV.

J is TRBJ2-7 and V is TRBV28; D tentatively reads TRBD1 or TRBD2 (5 bases each). Germline V gene sequence: CDR1 MDHEN, CDR2 SYDVKM. The CDR3 covers 13 residues. Trimming stripped 4 bases from V and 11 bases from J, with 18 bases between. The CDR3 DNA sequence: TGTGCCAGCAGTTCGGGGACCGACCTTAAAAAGTACTTC. Its translation is CASSSGTDLKKYF.

J is TRBJ2-1 and V is TRBV20-1; 9 positions match TRBD2. V dropped 3 bases and J dropped 8; count of bases not matched to a gene: 11. Germline CDR1 and CDR2: DFQATT and SNEGSKA (reference sequence). This CDR3 is 15 amino acids long. The CDR3 reads CSASRLAAQGYEQFF. In DNA form, the CDR3 reads TGCAGTGCTAGTCGACTAGCGGCACAAGGATATGAGCAGTTCTTC.

This clonotype was observed a handful of times. The genes are TRBV7-9 and TRBJ2-2; the D is unclear. The germline CDR1 and CDR2 sequences are SEHNR and FQNEAQ (reference sequence). This CDR3 spans 14 amino acids. V was shortened by 8 bases and J by 0 bases, with 10 bases between the two germline ends. CDR3 residues: CASQVVPNTGELFF. CDR3 coding DNA: TGTGCCAGCCAGGTGGTCCCGAACACCGGGGAGCTGTTTTTT. The full variable domain, in which reference TRBV7-9 and TRBJ2-2 provide the parts outside the CDR3, is DTGVSQNPRHKITKRGQNVTFRCDPISEHNRLYWYRQTLGQGPEFLTYFQNEAQLEKSRLLSDRFSAERPKGSFSTLEIQRTEQGDSAMYLCASQVVPNTGELFFGEGSRLTVL.

This clonotype was counted at least ten times. This rearrangement joins TRBV5-5 to TRBJ2-3; TRBD1 might be the D (6 bases). Germline values: CDR1 SGHKS, CDR2 YYEKEE (reference sequence). V lost 1 base and J lost 1, with 10 bases in between. The CDR3 loop spans 15 amino acids. The CDR3 nucleotides are TGTGCCAGCAGCTTGTCAGGGGTTGGCACAGATACGCAGTATTTT. Amino acid sequence: CASSLSGVGTDTQYF.

The chain uses TRBV6-5 and TRBJ1-3; possible D gene TRBD1, 6 bases. The ends were cut back, 2 bases at V and 0 bases at J, with 17 bases in the middle. The CDR3 totals 18 residues. The germline gives CDR1 MNHEY, CDR2 SVGAGI. CDR3 amino acids: CASSYRPGTSNSGNTIYF. The CDR3 DNA reads TGTGCCAGCAGTTACCGTCCCGGGACATCTAACTCTGGAAACACCATATATTTT.

This chain joins TRBV27 and TRBJ1-1, with D unclear. Trimming removed 4 bases from V and 1 base from J, with 16 bases in between. The germline V gene has CDR1 MNHEY and CDR2 SMNVEV (reference sequence). The CDR3 loop spans 16 amino acids. The CDR3 nucleotides are TGTGCCAGCAGTTCTATAAATTGGTTGTCGAACACTGAAGCTTTCTTT. It codes for CASSSINWLSNTEAFF.

This clonotype was seen ten or more times. The chain carries TRBV12-3 or TRBV12-4 and TRBJ2-5, with D tentatively TRBD1 or TRBD2 (5 bases each). This CDR3 comprises 13 residues. V lost 5 bases to trimming and J lost 9 bases, with 16 bases between them. DNA for the CDR3: TGTGCCAGCAGTCCCCGGGACCGGTATCCCCAGTACTTC. Translated: CASSPRDRYPQYF.

In its sample, this clonotype was seen many times. This chain joins TRBV6-1 and TRBJ2-7, with TRBD2 matching over 10 bases. V gave up 2 bases and J gave up 6 bases; unmatched junction bases: 7. This CDR3 spans 15 amino acids. Germline assignment: CDR1 MNHNS and CDR2 SASEGT. As DNA, the CDR3 is TGTGCCAGCAGTGAACTAGCGGGAGCACCCCGCGAGCAGTACTTC. It specifies CASSELAGAPREQYF.

The chain combines TRBV6-5 with TRBJ1-1; D gene unclear. CDR3 size: 15 residues. V lost 2 bases to trimming and J lost 2 bases, with 12 bases between them. Germline V gene data show CDR1 as MNHEY and CDR2 as SVGAGI. CDR3 residues: CASSYGLQPNTEAFF. For the CDR3, the DNA is TGTGCCAGCAGTTACGGGTTACAGCCTAACACTGAAGCTTTCTTT.

The CDR3: CSARRGSNEQFF. CDR3 nucleotides: TGCAGTGCTAGGCGGGGGAGCAATGAGCAGTTCTTC. This chain uses TRBV20-1 with TRBJ2-1; 7 positions match TRBD2. CDR3 length: 12 amino acids. CDR1 and CDR2 (germline): DFQATT, SNEGSKA (reference sequence). After removal of 3 bases from V and 6 bases from J, the junction contained 2 bases not matched to a gene.

In its sample, this clonotype was seen many times. This sequence joins TRBV6-5 and TRBJ2-7, with 15 bases that match TRBD2. This CDR3 is 15 amino acids long. V lost 1 base and J lost 5; bases outside the gene matches: 0. The germline V gene has CDR1 MNHEY and CDR2 SVGAGI. Here the CDR3 reads CASSYWTSGRDEQYF. The DNA for the CDR3 is TGTGCCAGCAGTTACTGGACTAGCGGGAGGGACGAGCAGTACTTC.

This clonotype appeared many times. The chain carries TRBV28 and TRBJ1-1; tentatively, D is TRBD1 (5 bases). There are 18 residues in the CDR3. Germline V CDR1 and CDR2: MDHEN, SYDVKM. V lost 1 base and J 1 base, leaving 19 bases between the germline ends. The CDR3: CASSLSSPGFDRNTEAFF. The CDR3 DNA reads as TGTGCCAGCAGTTTATCTTCGCCCGGATTCGACAGGAACACTGAAGCTTTCTTT.

This clonotype was picked up a small number of times. The V gene is TRBV5-1, the J gene TRBJ2-4, with 8 positions matching TRBD1. The CDR3 length is 15 residues. With V trimmed by 4 bases and J by 9 bases, 12 bases remained unmatched. Germline CDR1 is SGHRS and CDR2 is YFSETQ. The chain's CDR3 is CASSEDRVAYSIQYF. In nucleotides, the CDR3 is TGCGCCAGCAGCGAGGACAGGGTGGCGTATAGCATTCAGTACTTC. Combining the CDR3 with reference TRBV5-1 and TRBJ2-4 gives the whole variable domain KAGVTQTPRYLIKTRGQQVTLSCSPISGHRSVSWYQQTPGQGLQFLFEYFSETQRNKGNFPGRFSGRQFSNSRSEMNVSTLELGDSALYLCASSEDRVAYSIQYFGAGTRLSVL.

This clonotype was detected ten times or more. CDR3 nucleotides: TGTGCCAGCAGCGCAGAGGGTACTGAAGCTTTCTTT. It yields the protein CASSAEGTEAFF. The chain combines TRBV7-9 with TRBJ1-1, with D uncertain. The V and J ends lost 5 bases and 5 bases respectively, with 9 bases between them. The V gene's germline CDR1 is SEHNR and CDR2 FQNEAQ (reference sequence). The CDR3 loop spans 12 amino acids.